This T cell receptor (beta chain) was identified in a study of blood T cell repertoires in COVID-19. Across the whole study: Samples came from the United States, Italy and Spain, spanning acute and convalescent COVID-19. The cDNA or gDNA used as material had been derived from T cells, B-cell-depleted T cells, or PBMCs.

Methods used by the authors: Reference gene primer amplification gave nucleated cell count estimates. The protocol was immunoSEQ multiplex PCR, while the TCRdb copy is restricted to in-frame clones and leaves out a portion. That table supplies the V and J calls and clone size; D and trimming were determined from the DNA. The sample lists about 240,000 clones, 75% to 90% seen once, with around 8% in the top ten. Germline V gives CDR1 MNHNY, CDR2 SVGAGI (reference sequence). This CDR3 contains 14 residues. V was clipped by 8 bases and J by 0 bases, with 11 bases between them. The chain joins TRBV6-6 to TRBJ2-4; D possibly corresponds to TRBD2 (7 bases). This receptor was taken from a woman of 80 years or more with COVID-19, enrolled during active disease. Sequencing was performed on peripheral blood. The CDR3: CASVGGAAKNIQYF. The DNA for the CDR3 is TGTGCCAGCGTAGGGGGGGCAGCCAAAAACATTCAGTACTTC.